This T cell receptor (beta chain) emerged from a study of blood T cell repertoires in COVID-19. About the study: Sources were T cells, B-cell-depleted T cells, or PBMCs; the material itself was cDNA or gDNA.

Profiled with immunoSEQ multiplex PCR; TCRdb holds only in-frame clones, not every one. The sample contains 290,000 or so clones, roughly nine tenths of which appear only once. The CDR3 has 16 amino acids. Unmatched junction bases numbered 3, after V lost 2 bases and J lost 1 base. From germline, CDR1 is MDHEN and CDR2 SYDVKM. The TCR was taken from a young woman with COVID-19, enrolled during active disease. The chain joins TRBV28 to TRBJ2-1; 9 bases fit TRBD2. The source material was peripheral blood. CDR3 coding DNA: TGTGCCAGCAGTTTAGCGGGAGGGCCTTCCTACAATGAGCAGTTCTTC. Its translation is CASSLAGGPSYNEQFF.